One and the same sample provided the 22 T cell receptor beta chains below, sequenced in a study of OX40 agonist ivuxolimab in advanced cancers. TCRdb's table, derived via immunoSEQ multiplex PCR, lists solely in-frame clones and lacks some. This sample carries tens of thousands of clones, approximately 89% of them seen once, and the ten largest clones take 5.5% to 7.5%. Sequences were derived from CD4+ or CD8+ T cells sorted from blood, sampled in a trial of the OX40 agonist ivuxolimab. The source is an adult with an advanced solid tumor such as melanoma, head and neck, liver or kidney cancer.

The CDR3 here is CASLPTGMVYGYTF. The CDR3 coding sequence is TGTGCCAGCTTACCTACAGGGATGGTCTATGGCTACACCTTC. The V call is TRBV28, the J call TRBJ1-2, with D maybe TRBD1 (6 bases). Trimming shortened V by 8 bases and J by 4 bases, and 17 bases separated the two germline ends. This CDR3 contains 14 residues. From germline, CDR1 is MDHEN and CDR2 SYDVKM.

The V and J genes are TRBV27 and TRBJ2-5; 13 nucleotides agree with TRBD2. V shed 5 bases, J shed 3 bases, and the junction held 6 bases outside the gene matches. The CDR3 length is 16 residues. CDR1 is MNHEY, CDR2 SMNVEV, per germline (reference sequence). The CDR3, as DNA: TGTGCCAGCAGTGTCATGGGACTAGCGGGAAAAGAGACCCAGTACTTC. This sequence encodes CASSVMGLAGKETQYF.

V and J are TRBV2 and TRBJ2-3, with D uncertain. Germline V lookup: CDR1 SNHLY, CDR2 FYNNEI. Trimming stripped 7 bases from V and 4 bases from J, with 12 bases between. The CDR3 totals 13 residues. CDR3 region: CASMVKGSDTQYF. The DNA of the CDR3 is TGTGCCAGCATGGTAAAAGGGTCAGATACGCAGTATTTT. The full variable domain, in which reference TRBV2 and TRBJ2-3 provide the parts outside the CDR3, is EPEVTQTPSHQVTQMGQEVILRCVPISNHLYFYWYRQILGQKVEFLVSFYNNEISEKSEIFDDQFSVERPDGSNFTLKIRSTKLEDSAMYFCASMVKGSDTQYFGPGTRLTVL.

V is TRBV4-1 and J is TRBJ1-5, with TRBD1 identical over 8 bases. After removal of 1 base from V and 3 bases from J, the junction contained 5 bases not matched to a gene. The V gene's germline CDR1 is MGHRA and CDR2 YSYEKL. CDR3 length equals 16 residues. The CDR3 DNA follows: TGCGCCAGCAGCCAAGGTGACAGGGGTTACAATCAGCCCCAGCATTTT. Its translation: CASSQGDRGYNQPQHF.

This clone is categorized as medium-sized. V usage is TRBV28 and J usage is TRBJ2-6; D is possibly TRBD2 (6 bases). This CDR3 contains 14 residues. Germline CDR1 is MDHEN and CDR2 is SYDVKM. The chain's CDR3 is CASTGESGANVLTF. CDR3 coding DNA: TGTGCTTCTACGGGGGAATCTGGGGCCAACGTCCTGACTTTC.

The CDR3 bases are TGTGCCAGCAGTTTAACAGACTACAGCAATCAGCCCCAGCATTTT. Protein product: CASSLTDYSNQPQHF. The J gene is TRBJ1-5, the V gene TRBV28; D gene uncertain. The CDR3 length is 15 residues. V lost 2 bases, J lost 1 base, and 9 bases lay in between. CDR1 and CDR2 from the germline V gene are MDHEN and SYDVKM.

This clone was seen once. The V and J genes are TRBV5-6 and TRBJ1-5; D is unresolved. Germline-derived CDR1 and CDR2 are SGHDT and YYEEEE. V was shortened by 1 base and J by 3 bases, with 20 bases between the two germline ends. This CDR3 is 18 amino acids long. CDR3 in amino acids: CASSLSGPRGLLNQPQHF. The CDR3 DNA follows: TGTGCCAGCAGCTTGTCGGGTCCCCGTGGTTTACTCAATCAGCCCCAGCATTTT.

The chain recombines TRBV4-1 with TRBJ1-1, with no clear D. CDR1 is MGHRA, CDR2 YSYEKL, per germline. The CDR3 is 12 amino acids. The V end was cut by 1 base, the J end by 7 bases, with 7 bases between. CDR3 bases: TGCGCCAGCAGCCAAGGGACCTATGAAGCTTTCTTT. The encoded protein is CASSQGTYEAFF.

V usage is TRBV28 and J usage is TRBJ2-3, with D possibly being TRBD1 (6 bases). The CDR3 extends over 15 amino acids. V lost 5 bases to trimming and J lost 3 bases, with 15 bases between them. Germline lookup yields CDR1 MDHEN and CDR2 SYDVKM. CDR3 amino acids: CASSVPRGRTDTQYF. For the CDR3, the DNA is TGTGCCAGCAGTGTACCCAGGGGCCGGACAGATACGCAGTATTTT. Variable domain in full (rest from reference TRBV28 and TRBJ2-3): DVKVTQSSRYLVKRTGEKVFLECVQDMDHENMFWYRQDPGLGLRLIYFSYDVKMKEKGDIPEGYSVSREKKERFSLILESASTNQTSMYLCASSVPRGRTDTQYFGPGTRLTVL.

This chain links TRBV6-5 with TRBJ2-3, with D unclear. Germline V lookup: CDR1 MNHEY, CDR2 SVGAGI. The length of the CDR3 is 14 residues. Trimming left V 6 bases short and J 2 bases short, with 12 bases between. The CDR3: CASRRGYLTDTQYF. In DNA form, the CDR3 reads TGTGCCAGCAGGAGAGGATACCTCACAGATACGCAGTATTTT.

The chain combines TRBV27 with TRBJ2-7; D possibly corresponds to TRBD2 (5 bases). V was shortened by 4 bases and J by 3 bases, with 16 bases between the two germline ends. Germline V gene lookup returns CDR1 MNHEY and CDR2 SMNVEV (reference sequence). This CDR3 comprises 15 residues. This CDR3 reads CASSSLPASFYEQYF. In nucleotides, the CDR3 is TGTGCCAGCAGTTCCCTCCCTGCTAGCTTCTACGAGCAGTACTTC.

The chain combines TRBV5-1 with TRBJ1-2; D call uncertain. CDR3 length: 15 amino acids. Germline V gene data show CDR1 as SGHRS and CDR2 as YFSETQ. Trimming pared 3 bases from V and 6 bases from J, leaving 18 bases between. The CDR3 loop is CASSSAASGWDGYTF. The CDR3 bases are TGCGCCAGCAGCTCTGCGGCTTCGGGGTGGGATGGCTACACCTTC.

This chain connects TRBV9 to TRBJ1-4, with D possibly being TRBD1 (5 bases). The CDR3 is made up of 14 amino acids. From germline, CDR1 is SGDLS and CDR2 YYNGEE. V was shortened by 3 bases and J by 8 bases, with 14 bases between the two germline ends. CDR3 in amino acids: CASSGGRRGEKLFF. The CDR3 DNA reads as TGTGCCAGCAGCGGCGGGAGAAGGGGAGAAAAACTGTTTTTT.

This chain joins TRBV27 and TRBJ2-2; D gene unclear. V was cut by 1 base and J by 3 bases, with 12 bases left in between. Germline lookup yields CDR1 MNHEY and CDR2 SMNVEV (reference sequence). The CDR3 spans 16 residues. The CDR3 protein is CASSLLLGMDTGELFF. The CDR3 DNA is TGTGCCAGCAGTTTATTACTGGGGATGGACACCGGGGAGCTGTTTTTT.

This chain links TRBV27 with TRBJ1-1, with a tentative D call TRBD1 (6 bases). The germline V and J ends were trimmed by 5 bases and 0 bases, with 10 bases remaining between them. Germline assignment: CDR1 MNHEY and CDR2 SMNVEV (reference sequence). This CDR3 is built from 14 residues. This CDR3 reads CASSPDSMNTEAFF. The DNA for the CDR3 is TGTGCCAGCAGTCCGGACAGCATGAACACTGAAGCTTTCTTT.

This clone came up a few times. The V gene is TRBV4-1, the J gene TRBJ2-7, with D perhaps TRBD2 (6 bases). CDR3 size: 15 residues. CDR1 and CDR2 (germline): MGHRA, YSYEKL. With 1 base removed from V and 0 bases from J, the gap between germline ends came to 10 bases. CDR3 nucleotide sequence: TGCGCCAGCAGCCAAGGGGGTAGCGGCTCCTACGAGCAGTACTTC. Translation gives CASSQGGSGSYEQYF.

The chain couples TRBV4-1 to TRBJ2-3; 8 nucleotides line up with TRBD1. Germline CDR1 and CDR2: MGHRA and YSYEKL. The CDR3 contains 16 residues. Losses at the gene ends were 4 bases for V and 2 bases for J; bases not matched to a gene: 8. The CDR3 is CASSLVTGGYTDTQYF. The CDR3 coding sequence is TGCGCCAGCAGCCTCGTAACAGGGGGGTACACAGATACGCAGTATTTT.

This clone is a singleton in its sample. This CDR3 is CASSLDRGRALVYF. The CDR3 DNA sequence: TGTGCCAGCAGCTTGGACAGGGGGCGCGCGCTCGTATATTTT. The chain uses TRBV5-6 and TRBJ1-3, with 9 positions matching TRBD1. Germline V lookup: CDR1 SGHDT, CDR2 YYEEEE. This CDR3 comprises 14 residues. V lost 0 bases and J lost 14; bases outside the gene matches: 9. Full variable domain (outside the CDR3, taken from reference TRBV5-6 and TRBJ1-3): DAGVTQSPTHLIKTRGQQVTLRCSPKSGHDTVSWYQQALGQGPQFIFQYYEEEERQRGNFPDRFSGHQFPNYSSELNVNALLLGDSALYLCASSLDRGRALVYFGEGSWLTVV.

The chain joins TRBV2 to TRBJ1-6, with D unclear. CDR1 is SNHLY and CDR2 is FYNNEI in the germline V gene. With 2 bases removed from V and 0 bases from J, the gap between germline ends came to 14 bases. The CDR3 covers 18 residues. This CDR3 reads CASSEYSGGFSYNSPLHF. The CDR3 DNA reads TGTGCCAGCAGTGAATACTCTGGCGGCTTCTCCTATAATTCACCCCTCCACTTT.

The rearrangement links TRBV5-6 to TRBJ1-1; D not resolved. V lost 5 bases and J 2 bases, leaving 7 bases between the germline ends. Germline CDR1 is SGHDT and CDR2 is YYEEEE. The CDR3 loop spans 12 amino acids. The chain's CDR3 is CASSWENTEAFF. The CDR3 region has the DNA TGTGCCAGCAGTTGGGAAAACACTGAAGCTTTCTTT.

In this sample, this clone turned up once. This chain uses TRBV4-3 with TRBJ1-5; TRBD1 might be the D (5 bases). The V end was cut by 0 bases, the J end by 5 bases, with 11 bases between. The CDR3 totals 15 residues. CDR1 and CDR2 (germline): LGHNA, YSLEER. The CDR3 region is CASSQEEGWDQPQHF. Written as DNA, the CDR3 is TGCGCCAGCAGCCAAGAGGAGGGGTGGGATCAGCCCCAGCATTTT.

The chain links TRBV28 to TRBJ1-1; D is perhaps TRBD1 (5 bases). The V and J ends lost 6 bases and 1 base respectively, with 12 bases between them. CDR3 length equals 14 residues. From germline, CDR1 is MDHEN and CDR2 SYDVKM. DNA for the CDR3: TGTGCCAGCAGGTCGGGACGAGGGAACACTGAAGCTTTCTTT. Translating gives CASRSGRGNTEAFF.